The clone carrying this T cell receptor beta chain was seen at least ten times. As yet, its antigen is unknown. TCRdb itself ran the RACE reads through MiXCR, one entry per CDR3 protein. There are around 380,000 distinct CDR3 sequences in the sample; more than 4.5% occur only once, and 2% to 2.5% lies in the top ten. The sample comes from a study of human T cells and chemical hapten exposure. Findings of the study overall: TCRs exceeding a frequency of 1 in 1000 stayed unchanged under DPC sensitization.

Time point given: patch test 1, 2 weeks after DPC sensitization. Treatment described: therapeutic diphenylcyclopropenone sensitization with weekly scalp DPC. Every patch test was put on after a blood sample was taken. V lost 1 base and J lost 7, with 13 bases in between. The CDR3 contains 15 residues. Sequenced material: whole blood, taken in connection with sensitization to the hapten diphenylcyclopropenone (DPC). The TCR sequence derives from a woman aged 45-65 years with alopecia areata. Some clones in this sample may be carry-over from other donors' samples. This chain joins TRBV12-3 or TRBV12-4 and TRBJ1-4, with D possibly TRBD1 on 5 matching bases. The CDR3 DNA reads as TGTGCCAGCAGTTTAGTGGCAGGGTCGAGTGAAAAACTGTTTTTT. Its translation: CASSLVAGSSEKLFF.